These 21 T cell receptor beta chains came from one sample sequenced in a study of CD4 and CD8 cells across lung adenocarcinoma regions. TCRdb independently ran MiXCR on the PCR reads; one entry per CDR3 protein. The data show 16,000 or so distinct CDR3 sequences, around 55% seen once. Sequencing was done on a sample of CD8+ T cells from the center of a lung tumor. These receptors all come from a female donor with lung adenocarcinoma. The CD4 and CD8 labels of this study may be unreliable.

CDR3 DNA: TGTGCCAGCAGTGAGGGGGCGGGAGCCAAAAACATTCAGTATTTT. Its protein is CASSEGAGAKNIQYF. This chain links TRBV6-1 with TRBJ2-4; D possibly corresponds to TRBD2 (7 bases). Judging by the DNA end, TRBJ2-3 fits better; the J call may be wrong. The CDR3 is made up of 15 amino acids. Germline V gives CDR1 MNHNS, CDR2 SASEGT.

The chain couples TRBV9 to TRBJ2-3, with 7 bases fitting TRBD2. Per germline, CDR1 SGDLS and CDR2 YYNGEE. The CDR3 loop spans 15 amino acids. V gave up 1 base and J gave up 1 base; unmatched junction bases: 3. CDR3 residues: CASSVRAGGTDTQYF. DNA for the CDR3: TGTGCCAGCAGCGTAAGGGCGGGGGGCACAGATACGCAGTATTTT.

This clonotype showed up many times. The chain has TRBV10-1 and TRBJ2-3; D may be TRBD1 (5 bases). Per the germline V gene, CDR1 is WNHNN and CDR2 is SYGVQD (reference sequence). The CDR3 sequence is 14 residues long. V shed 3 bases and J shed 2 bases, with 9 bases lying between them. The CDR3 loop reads CASSDPDNTDTQYF. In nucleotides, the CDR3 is TGCGCCAGCAGTGACCCGGACAACACAGATACGCAGTATTTT.

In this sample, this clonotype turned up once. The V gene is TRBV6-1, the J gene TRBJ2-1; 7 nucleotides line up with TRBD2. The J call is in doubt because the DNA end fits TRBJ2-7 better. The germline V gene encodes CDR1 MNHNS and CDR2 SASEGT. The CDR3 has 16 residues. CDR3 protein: CASSEAPGGSYNEQYF. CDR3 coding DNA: TGTGCCAGCAGTGAAGCGCCCGGGGGGTCCTACAATGAGCAGTACTTC.

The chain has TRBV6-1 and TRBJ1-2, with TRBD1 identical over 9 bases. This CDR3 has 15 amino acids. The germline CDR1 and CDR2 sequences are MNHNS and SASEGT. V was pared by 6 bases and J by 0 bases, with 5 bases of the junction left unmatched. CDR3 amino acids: CASRDRGNTNYGYTF. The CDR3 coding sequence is TGTGCCAGCAGGGACAGGGGAAATACTAACTATGGCTACACCTTC.

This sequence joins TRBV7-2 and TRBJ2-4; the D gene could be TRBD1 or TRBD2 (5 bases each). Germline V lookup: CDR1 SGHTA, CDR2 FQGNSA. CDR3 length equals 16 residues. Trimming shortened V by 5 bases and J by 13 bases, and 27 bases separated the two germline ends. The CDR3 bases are TGTGCCAGCAGCGCCACGGGGCTGTGTGCCAAAGACACGCAGTACTTC. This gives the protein CASSATGLCAKDTQYF.

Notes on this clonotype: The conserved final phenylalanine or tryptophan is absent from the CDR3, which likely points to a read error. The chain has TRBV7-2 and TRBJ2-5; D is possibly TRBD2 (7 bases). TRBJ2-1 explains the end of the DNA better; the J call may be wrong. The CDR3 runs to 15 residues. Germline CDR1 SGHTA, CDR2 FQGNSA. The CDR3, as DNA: TGTGCCAGCAGCCTTTTTGGCGGGGGCGGGGAGACCCAGTTCTTA. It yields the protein CASSLFGGGGETQFL.

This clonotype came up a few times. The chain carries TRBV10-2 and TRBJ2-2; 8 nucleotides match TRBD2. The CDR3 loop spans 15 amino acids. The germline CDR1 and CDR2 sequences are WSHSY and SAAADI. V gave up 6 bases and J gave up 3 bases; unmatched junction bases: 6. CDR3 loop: CASRTGGPYTGELFF. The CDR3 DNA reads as TGCGCCAGCAGAACGGGAGGGCCATACACCGGGGAGCTGTTTTTT.

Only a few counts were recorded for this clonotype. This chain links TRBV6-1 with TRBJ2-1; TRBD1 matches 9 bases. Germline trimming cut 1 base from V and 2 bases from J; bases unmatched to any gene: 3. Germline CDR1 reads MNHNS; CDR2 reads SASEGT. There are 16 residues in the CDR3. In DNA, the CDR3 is TGTGCCAGCAGTGAAGATGGGACAGGGACCTACAATGAGCAGTTCTTC. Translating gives CASSEDGTGTYNEQFF.

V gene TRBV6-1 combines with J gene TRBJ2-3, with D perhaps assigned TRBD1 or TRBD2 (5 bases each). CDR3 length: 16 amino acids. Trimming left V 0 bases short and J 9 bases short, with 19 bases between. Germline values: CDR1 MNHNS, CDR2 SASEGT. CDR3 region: CASSEAGSGHQETQYF. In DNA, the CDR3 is TGTGCCAGCAGTGAAGCTGGGAGCGGACACCAAGAGACGCAGTATTTT.

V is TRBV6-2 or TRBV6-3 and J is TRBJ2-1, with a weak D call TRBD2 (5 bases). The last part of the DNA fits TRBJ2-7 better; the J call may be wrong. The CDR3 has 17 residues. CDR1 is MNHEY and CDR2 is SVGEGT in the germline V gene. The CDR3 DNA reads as TGTGCCAGCAGTTACCGAGCGGACGGGGTCAGTCACTACGAGCAGTACTTC. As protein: CASSYRADGVSHYEQYF.

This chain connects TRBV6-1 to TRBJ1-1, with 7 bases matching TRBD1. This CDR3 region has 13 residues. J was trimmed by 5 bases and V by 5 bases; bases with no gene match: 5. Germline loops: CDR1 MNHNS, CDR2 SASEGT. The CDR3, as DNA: TGTGCCAGCAGTCAGGGGGTAAGGACTGAAGCTTTCTTT. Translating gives CASSQGVRTEAFF.

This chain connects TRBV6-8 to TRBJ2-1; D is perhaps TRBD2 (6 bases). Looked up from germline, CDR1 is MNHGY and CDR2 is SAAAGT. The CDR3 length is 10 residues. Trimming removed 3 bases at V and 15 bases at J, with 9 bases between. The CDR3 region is CASSYPGLFF. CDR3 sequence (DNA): TGTGCCAGCAGTTATCCGGGACTGTTCTTC.

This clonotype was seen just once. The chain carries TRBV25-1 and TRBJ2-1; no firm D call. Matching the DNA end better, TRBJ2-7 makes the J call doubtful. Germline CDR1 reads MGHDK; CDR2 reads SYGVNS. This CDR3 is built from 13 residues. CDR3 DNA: TGTGCCAGCCACATCAGGCCATCCTACGAGCAGTACTTC. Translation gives CASHIRPSYEQYF.

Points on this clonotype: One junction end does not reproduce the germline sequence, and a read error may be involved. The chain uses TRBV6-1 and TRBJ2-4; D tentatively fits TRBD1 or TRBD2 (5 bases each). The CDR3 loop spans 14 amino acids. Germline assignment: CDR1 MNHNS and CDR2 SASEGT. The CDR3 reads CASSGQRAKNMQYF. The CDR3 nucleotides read TGTGCCAGCTCGGGGCAGAGAGCCAAAAACATGCAGTATTTC.

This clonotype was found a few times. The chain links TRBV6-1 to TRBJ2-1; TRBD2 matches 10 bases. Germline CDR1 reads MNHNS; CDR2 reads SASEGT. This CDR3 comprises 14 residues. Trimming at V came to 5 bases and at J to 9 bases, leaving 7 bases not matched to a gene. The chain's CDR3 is CASSLSGRTGEQFF. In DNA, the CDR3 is TGTGCCAGCAGTCTTAGCGGGAGGACCGGTGAGCAGTTCTTC.

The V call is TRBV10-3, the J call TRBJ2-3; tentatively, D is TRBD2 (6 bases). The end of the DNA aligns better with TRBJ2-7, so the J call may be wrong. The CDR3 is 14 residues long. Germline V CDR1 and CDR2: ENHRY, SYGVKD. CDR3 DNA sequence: TGTGCCGCCTCGGGGGTATTAACCACAGATACGCAGTACTTC. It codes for CAASGVLTTDTQYF.

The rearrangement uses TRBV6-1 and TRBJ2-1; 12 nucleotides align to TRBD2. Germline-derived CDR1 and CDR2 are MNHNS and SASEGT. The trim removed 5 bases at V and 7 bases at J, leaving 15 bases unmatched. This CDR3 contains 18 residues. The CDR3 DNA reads TGTGCCAGCAGTCCCCTCGGGCTAGCGGGGGGGCTAGGAAATGAGCAGTTCTTC. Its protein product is CASSPLGLAGGLGNEQFF.

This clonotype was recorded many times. CDR3 residues: CAWRGDLRGDTQYF. The CDR3 DNA is TGTGCCTGGAGAGGGGACCTACGAGGGGATACGCAGTATTTT. This sequence joins TRBV30 and TRBJ2-3; D is perhaps TRBD1 or TRBD2 (5 bases each). The CDR3 is 14 amino acids. Trimming removed 3 bases from V and 6 bases from J, with 16 bases in between. Germline values: CDR1 GTSNPN, CDR2 SVGIG (reference sequence). The entire variable domain, with the rest obtained from reference TRBV30 and TRBJ2-3, is as follows: SQTIHQWPATLVQPVGSPLSLECTVEGTSNPNLYWYRQAAGRGLQLLFYSVGIGQISSEVPQNLSASRPQDRQFILSSKKLLLSDSGFYLCAWRGDLRGDTQYFGPGTRLTVL.

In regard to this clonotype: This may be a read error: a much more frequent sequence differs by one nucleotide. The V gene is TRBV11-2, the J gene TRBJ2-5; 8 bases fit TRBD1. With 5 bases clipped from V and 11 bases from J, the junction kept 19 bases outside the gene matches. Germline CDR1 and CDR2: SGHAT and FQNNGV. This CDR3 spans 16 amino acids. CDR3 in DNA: TGTGCCAGCAGCCCCGTCGCCGGGACAGGCTACAATGAGCAGTACTTC. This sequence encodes CASSPVAGTGYNEQYF.

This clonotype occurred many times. Here the CDR3 DNA reads TGTGCCAGCAGCCGTGGGGAGTCCTATGGCTACACCTTC. Translating gives CASSRGESYGYTF. The chain links TRBV6-4 to TRBJ1-2; D gene unclear. With 6 bases removed from V and 4 bases from J, the gap between germline ends came to 12 bases. Germline loops: CDR1 MRHNA, CDR2 SNTAGT. This CDR3 has 13 residues.